The 2 T cell receptor beta chains in this list originate from one sample, sequenced in a study of cytomegalovirus exposure and HLA in healthy donors. The primer mix had 60 Vbeta and 13 Jbeta primers. The protocol was immunoSEQ multiplex PCR, while the TCRdb copy is restricted to in-frame clones and leaves out a portion. The table includes some 130,000 clones, around three quarters detected once. The sample was PBMCs. Every receptor here comes from a man between 18 and 35 years old in good health and CMV-seronegative.

The V call is TRBV2, the J call TRBJ1-2; unclear D gene. The CDR3 length is 12 residues. Germline CDR1 and CDR2: SNHLY and FYNNEI. V dropped 6 bases and J dropped 4 bases, with 9 bases sitting between them. As DNA, the CDR3 is TGTGCCAGCAGGGCAGATACCTATGGCTACACCTTC. This encodes CASRADTYGYTF.

The rearrangement joins TRBV11-3 to TRBJ2-2; no firm D call. The CDR3 loop spans 12 amino acids. CDR1 is SGHNT and CDR2 is YENEEA in the germline V gene. Between the trimmed V and J ends, which lost 4 bases and 5 bases, there was a span of 5 bases. DNA for the CDR3: TGTGCCAGCAGCTACTCGACCGGGGAGCTGTTTTTT. As protein: CASSYSTGELFF.